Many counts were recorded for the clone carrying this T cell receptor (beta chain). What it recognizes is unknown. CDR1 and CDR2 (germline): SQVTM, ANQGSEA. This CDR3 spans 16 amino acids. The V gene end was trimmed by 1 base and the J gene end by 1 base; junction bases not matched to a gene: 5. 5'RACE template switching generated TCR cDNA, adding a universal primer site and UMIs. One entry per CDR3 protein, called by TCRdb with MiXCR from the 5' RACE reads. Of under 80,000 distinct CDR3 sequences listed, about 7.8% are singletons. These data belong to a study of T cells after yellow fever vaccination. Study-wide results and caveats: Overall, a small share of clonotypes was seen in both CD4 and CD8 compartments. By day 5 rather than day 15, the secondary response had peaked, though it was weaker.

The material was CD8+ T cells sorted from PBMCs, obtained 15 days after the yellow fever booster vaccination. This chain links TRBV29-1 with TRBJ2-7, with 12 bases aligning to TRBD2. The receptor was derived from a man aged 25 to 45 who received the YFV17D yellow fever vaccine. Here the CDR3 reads CSVEAVTSGGSYEQYF. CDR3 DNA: TGCAGCGTTGAAGCGGTGACTAGCGGGGGATCCTACGAGCAGTACTTC.